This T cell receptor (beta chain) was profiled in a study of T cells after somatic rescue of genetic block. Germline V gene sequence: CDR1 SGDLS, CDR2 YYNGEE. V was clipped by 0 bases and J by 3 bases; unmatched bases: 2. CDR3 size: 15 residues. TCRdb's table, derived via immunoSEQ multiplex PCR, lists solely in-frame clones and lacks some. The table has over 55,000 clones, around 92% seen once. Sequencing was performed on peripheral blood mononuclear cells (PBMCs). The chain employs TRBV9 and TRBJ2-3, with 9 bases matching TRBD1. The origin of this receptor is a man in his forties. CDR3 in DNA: TGTGCCAGCAGCGTAGAAGGACAGGGGACAGATACGCAGTATTTT. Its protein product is CASSVEGQGTDTQYF.